Listed here are 11 T cell receptor beta chains from one sample, sequenced in a study of Graves' ophthalmopathy and Graves' hyperthyroidism. RNA served as the template for amplifying TCR beta CDR3 regions. After a first-round RT-PCR with HTBI primers, a second-round multiplex PCR was run. MiXCR was run by TCRdb on the multiplex PCR reads, yielding one entry per CDR3 protein. The sample lists about 1.2 million distinct CDR3 sequences, about 38% seen once, with over 8.5% in the top ten. Sequencing input: peripheral blood or thyroid tissue (not recorded which). The receptors come from an adult man with Graves' hyperthyroidism.

This clonotype was picked up many times. This chain connects TRBV24-1 to TRBJ2-2; D is possibly TRBD1 (6 bases). CDR1 is KGHDR and CDR2 is SFDVKD in the germline V gene. Between the trimmed V and J ends, which lost 7 bases and 2 bases, there was a span of 13 bases. The CDR3 spans 15 residues. The CDR3: CATSSGTTNTGELFF. The CDR3 DNA reads TGTGCCACCAGCTCCGGGACAACTAACACCGGGGAGCTGTTTTTT.

In this sample, this clonotype turned up many times. This chain links TRBV7-9 with TRBJ1-4; D perhaps matches TRBD1 (5 bases). In germline, CDR1 is SEHNR, CDR2 FQNEAQ (reference sequence). Trimming removed 6 bases at V and 4 bases at J, with 15 bases between. The CDR3 is 15 amino acids. The CDR3 spells CASSNYRPSNEKLFF. The DNA of the CDR3 is TGTGCCAGCAGTAACTACAGGCCAAGTAATGAAAAACTGTTTTTT. Filled out from reference TRBV7-9 and TRBJ1-4, the complete variable domain reads DTGVSQNPRHKITKRGQNVTFRCDPISEHNRLYWYRQTLGQGPEFLTYFQNEAQLEKSRLLSDRFSAERPKGSFSTLEIQRTEQGDSAMYLCASSNYRPSNEKLFFGSGTQLSVL.

This clonotype was recorded many times. The chain links TRBV9 to TRBJ1-6; D call uncertain. Per the germline V gene, CDR1 is SGDLS and CDR2 is YYNGEE. Trimming pared 0 bases from V and 8 bases from J, leaving 6 bases between. CDR3 length: 13 residues. CDR3 loop: CASSVEGYSPLHF. The DNA for the CDR3 is TGTGCCAGCAGCGTAGAAGGGTATTCACCCCTCCACTTT.

This CDR3 is CASSSESGTPRGYTF. CDR3 DNA: TGTGCCAGCAGTTCGGAAAGCGGGACTCCCAGGGGCTACACCTTC. This chain uses TRBV2 with TRBJ1-2, with D perhaps TRBD1 (5 bases). This CDR3 spans 15 amino acids. Trimming stripped 5 bases from V and 8 bases from J, with 21 bases between. Per germline, CDR1 SNHLY and CDR2 FYNNEI.

This clonotype was counted only a few times. The rearrangement links TRBV19 to TRBJ1-3; D call uncertain. Per germline, CDR1 LNHDA and CDR2 SQIVND (reference sequence). This CDR3 is 16 amino acids long. V was trimmed by 4 bases and J by 4 bases, leaving 17 bases between them. CDR3 region: CASSTPGHPPGNTIYF. The CDR3 region has the DNA TGTGCCAGTAGTACGCCGGGCCACCCGCCGGGAAACACCATATATTTT.

This clonotype was counted a few times. The chain's CDR3 is CASSITGVYQPQHF. In DNA form, the CDR3 reads TGTGCCAGTAGTATAACAGGGGTGTACCAGCCCCAGCATTTT. J is TRBJ1-5 and V is TRBV19, with 7 bases identical to TRBD1. The CDR3 sequence is 14 residues long. Trimming cost V 2 bases and J 7 bases; bases outside gene matches: 5. Germline V gene data show CDR1 as LNHDA and CDR2 as SQIVND (reference sequence).

The chain is built from TRBV29-1 and TRBJ1-4; 9 nucleotides align to TRBD1. Germline V gene lookup returns CDR1 SQVTM and CDR2 ANQGSEA. V lost 4 bases and J lost 3; bases outside the gene matches: 3. The CDR3 is 14 residues long. In nucleotides, the CDR3 is TGCAGCGTTGGGACAGGGGTGGCTAATGAAAAACTGTTTTTT. Protein sequence: CSVGTGVANEKLFF.

The chain uses TRBV6-5 and TRBJ1-4, with D possibly being TRBD1 (6 bases). Trimming took 5 bases from V and 0 from J, leaving 13 bases between them. CDR1 is MNHEY, CDR2 SVGAGI, per germline. The length of the CDR3 is 16 residues. This CDR3 reads CASSLRQEATNEKLFF. The CDR3 DNA is TGTGCCAGCAGTCTACGACAGGAGGCAACTAATGAAAAACTGTTTTTT.

This chain joins TRBV5-5 and TRBJ2-7; 11 nucleotides agree with TRBD2. With 0 bases clipped from V and 5 bases from J, the junction kept 7 bases outside the gene matches. The CDR3 has 16 amino acids. CDR1 SGHKS and CDR2 YYEKEE come from the germline V gene (reference sequence). CDR3 region: CASSLALLAGVDEQYF. The CDR3 region has the DNA TGTGCCAGCAGCTTGGCGCTACTAGCGGGGGTCGACGAGCAGTACTTC.

This clonotype was counted only a few times. This sequence joins TRBV6-2 or TRBV6-3 and TRBJ1-6; D unclear. Germline CDR1 and CDR2: MNHEY and SVGEGT. Between the trimmed V and J ends, which lost 5 bases and 3 bases, there was a span of 11 bases. The CDR3 sequence is 15 residues long. The CDR3 DNA is TGTGCCAGCAGTGCCGGCGGGTACTATAATTCACCCCTCCACTTT. This encodes CASSAGGYYNSPLHF.

This clonotype has more than one count but fewer than ten. The chain uses TRBV2 and TRBJ2-2, with D maybe TRBD2 (6 bases). Deletions cut 6 bases from V and 4 bases from J, with 12 bases between. The germline CDR1 and CDR2 sequences are SNHLY and FYNNEI. CDR3 length: 14 amino acids. CDR3 in amino acids: CASSLGGFTGELFF. The CDR3 DNA sequence: TGTGCCAGCAGCCTGGGGGGATTCACCGGGGAGCTGTTTTTT. Drawing the rest from reference TRBV2 and TRBJ2-2, the complete variable domain is EPEVTQTPSHQVTQMGQEVILRCVPISNHLYFYWYRQILGQKVEFLVSFYNNEISEKSEIFDDQFSVERPDGSNFTLKIRSTKLEDSAMYFCASSLGGFTGELFFGEGSRLTVL.